The present T cell receptor beta chain was sequenced within a study of blood T cell repertoires in COVID-19. About the study: Researchers got acute and convalescent COVID-19 samples from the United States, Italy and Spain. From T cells, B-cell-depleted T cells, or PBMCs came the material, which was cDNA or gDNA.

By share, this clone counts as medium-sized. The CDR3 has 14 residues. With V trimmed by 5 bases and J by 6 bases, 3 bases remained unmatched. Authors' analysis steps: By means of reference gene primer amplification, nucleated cell counts were estimated. Method: immunoSEQ multiplex PCR; TCRdb's copy keeps in-frame clones and lacks some. The V and J calls and clone size are taken from that table; D and trimming were inferred from the DNA. The table lists around 300,000 clones, around 90% of them singletons, with 9.4% in the top ten. Input material: peripheral blood. The TCR comes from a man aged 18 to 29 with active or convalescent COVID-19. The chain has TRBV6-7 and TRBJ1-4, with 10 bases identical to TRBD1. TRBV6-7 is identified as an open reading frame with a role that is uncertain. CDR3 coding DNA: TGTGCCAGCAGTGACAGGGGGCGCGATGAAAAACTGTTTTTT. It translates to CASSDRGRDEKLFF.